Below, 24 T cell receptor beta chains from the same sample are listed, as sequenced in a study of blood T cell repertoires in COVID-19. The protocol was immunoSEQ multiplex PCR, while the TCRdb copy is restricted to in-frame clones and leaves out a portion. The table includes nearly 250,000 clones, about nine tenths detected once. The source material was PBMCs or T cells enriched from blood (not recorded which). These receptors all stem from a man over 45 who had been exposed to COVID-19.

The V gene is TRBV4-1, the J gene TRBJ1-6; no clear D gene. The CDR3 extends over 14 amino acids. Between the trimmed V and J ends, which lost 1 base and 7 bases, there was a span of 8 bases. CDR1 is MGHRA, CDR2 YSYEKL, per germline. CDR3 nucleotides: TGCGCCAGCAGCCAAGCCAGGAGGAATTCACCCCTCCACTTT. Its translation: CASSQARRNSPLHF.

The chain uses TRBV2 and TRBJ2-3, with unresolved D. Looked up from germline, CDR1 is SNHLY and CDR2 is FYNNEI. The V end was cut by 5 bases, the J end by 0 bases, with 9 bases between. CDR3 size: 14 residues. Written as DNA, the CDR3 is TGTGCCAGCAGTACCCTTAGAAGCACAGATACGCAGTATTTT. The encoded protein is CASSTLRSTDTQYF.

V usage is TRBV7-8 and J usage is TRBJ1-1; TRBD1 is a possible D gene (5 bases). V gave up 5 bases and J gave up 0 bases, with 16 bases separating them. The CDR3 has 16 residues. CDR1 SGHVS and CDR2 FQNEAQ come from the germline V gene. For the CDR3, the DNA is TGTGCCAGCAGCGCGCCCAGTGGGGCGATGAACACTGAAGCTTTCTTT. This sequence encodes CASSAPSGAMNTEAFF.

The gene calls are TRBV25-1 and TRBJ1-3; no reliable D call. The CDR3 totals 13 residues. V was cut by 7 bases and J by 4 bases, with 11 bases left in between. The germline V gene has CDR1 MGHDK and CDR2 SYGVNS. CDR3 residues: CASTQAIGNTIYF. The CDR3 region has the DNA TGTGCCAGCACTCAAGCCATCGGAAACACCATATATTTT.

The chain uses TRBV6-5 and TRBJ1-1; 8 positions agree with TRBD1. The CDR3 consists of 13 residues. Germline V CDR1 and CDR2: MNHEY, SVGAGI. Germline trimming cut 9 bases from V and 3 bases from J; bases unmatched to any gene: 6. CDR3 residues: CASNRDRYTEAFF. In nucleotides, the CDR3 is TGTGCCAGTAACCGGGACAGGTACACTGAAGCTTTCTTT.

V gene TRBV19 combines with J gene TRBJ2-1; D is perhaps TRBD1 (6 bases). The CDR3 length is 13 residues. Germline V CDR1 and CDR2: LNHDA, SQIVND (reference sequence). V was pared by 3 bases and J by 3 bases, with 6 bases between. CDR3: CASSMDSYNEQFF. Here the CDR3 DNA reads TGTGCCAGTAGTATGGACAGCTACAATGAGCAGTTCTTC.

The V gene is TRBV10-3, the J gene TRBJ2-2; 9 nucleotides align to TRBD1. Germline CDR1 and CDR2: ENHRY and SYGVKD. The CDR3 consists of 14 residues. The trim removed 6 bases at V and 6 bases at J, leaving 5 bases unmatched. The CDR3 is CAISRTGVAGELFF. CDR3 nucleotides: TGTGCCATCAGCCGGACAGGGGTGGCCGGGGAGCTGTTTTTT.

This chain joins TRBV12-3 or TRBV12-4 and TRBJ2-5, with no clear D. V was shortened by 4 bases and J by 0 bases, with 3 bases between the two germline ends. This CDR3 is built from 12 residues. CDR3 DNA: TGTGCCAGCAGTTCCTACCAAGAGACCCAGTACTTC. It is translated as CASSSYQETQYF.

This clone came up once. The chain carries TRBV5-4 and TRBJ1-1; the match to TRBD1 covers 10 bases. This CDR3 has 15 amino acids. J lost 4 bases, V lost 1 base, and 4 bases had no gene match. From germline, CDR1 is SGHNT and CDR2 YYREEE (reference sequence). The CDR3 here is CASSLRTGGSTEAFF. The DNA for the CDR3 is TGTGCCAGCAGCTTGCGGACAGGGGGTAGCACTGAAGCTTTCTTT.

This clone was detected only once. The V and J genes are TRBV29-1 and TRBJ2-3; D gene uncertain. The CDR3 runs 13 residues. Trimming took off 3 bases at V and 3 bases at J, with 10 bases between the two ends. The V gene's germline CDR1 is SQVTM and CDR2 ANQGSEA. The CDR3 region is CSVDLGWTDTQYF. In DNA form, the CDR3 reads TGCAGCGTTGATCTAGGTTGGACAGATACGCAGTATTTT.

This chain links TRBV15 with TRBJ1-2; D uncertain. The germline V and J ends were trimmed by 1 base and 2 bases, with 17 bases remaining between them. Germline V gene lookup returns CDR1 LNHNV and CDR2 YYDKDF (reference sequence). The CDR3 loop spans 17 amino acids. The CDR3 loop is CATSRGISAHRNYGYTF. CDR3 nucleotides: TGTGCCACCAGCAGAGGAATTTCAGCGCACCGAAACTATGGCTACACCTTC.

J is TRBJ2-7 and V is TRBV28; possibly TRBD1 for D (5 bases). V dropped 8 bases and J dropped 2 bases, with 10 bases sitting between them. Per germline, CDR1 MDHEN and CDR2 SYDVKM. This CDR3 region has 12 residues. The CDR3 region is CASQGGPYEQYV. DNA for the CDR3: TGTGCCAGCCAGGGCGGTCCCTACGAGCAGTACGTC.

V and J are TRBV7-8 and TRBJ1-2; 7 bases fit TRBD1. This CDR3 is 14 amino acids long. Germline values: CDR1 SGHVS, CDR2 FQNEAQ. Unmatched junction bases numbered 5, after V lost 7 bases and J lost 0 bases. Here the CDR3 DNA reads TGTGCCAGCACCTGGGACAGAACTAACTATGGCTACACCTTC. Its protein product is CASTWDRTNYGYTF.

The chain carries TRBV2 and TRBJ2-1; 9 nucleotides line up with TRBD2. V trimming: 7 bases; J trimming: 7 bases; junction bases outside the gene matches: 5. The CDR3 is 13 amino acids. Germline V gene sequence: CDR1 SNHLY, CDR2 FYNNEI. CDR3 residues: CASTASGKNEQFF. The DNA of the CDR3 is TGTGCCAGCACCGCTAGCGGGAAGAATGAGCAGTTCTTC.

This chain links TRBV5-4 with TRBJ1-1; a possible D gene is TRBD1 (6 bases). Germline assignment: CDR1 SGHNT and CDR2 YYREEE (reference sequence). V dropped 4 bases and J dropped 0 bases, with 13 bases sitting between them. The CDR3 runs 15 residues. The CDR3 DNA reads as TGTGCCAGCAGCCCGGGGGGCTATATGAACACTGAAGCTTTCTTT. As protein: CASSPGGYMNTEAFF.

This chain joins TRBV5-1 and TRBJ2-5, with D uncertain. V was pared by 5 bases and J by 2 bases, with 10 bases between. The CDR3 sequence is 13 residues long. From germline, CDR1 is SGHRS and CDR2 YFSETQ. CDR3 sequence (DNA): TGCGCCAGCAGATACGGGTCACAAGAGACCCAGTACTTC. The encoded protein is CASRYGSQETQYF.

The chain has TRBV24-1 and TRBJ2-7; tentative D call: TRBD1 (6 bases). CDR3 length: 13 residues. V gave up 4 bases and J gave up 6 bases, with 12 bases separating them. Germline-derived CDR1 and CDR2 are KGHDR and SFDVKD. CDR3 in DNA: TGTGCCACCAGTGACAGGGGCCGAATCGAGCAGTACTTC. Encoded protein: CATSDRGRIEQYF.

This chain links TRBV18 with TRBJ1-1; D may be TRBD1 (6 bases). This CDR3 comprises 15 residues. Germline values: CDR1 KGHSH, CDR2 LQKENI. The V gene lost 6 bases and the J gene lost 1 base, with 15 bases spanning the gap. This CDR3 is CASSLQGLENTEAFF. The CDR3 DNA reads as TGTGCCAGCTCGCTACAGGGCCTGGAGAACACTGAAGCTTTCTTT.

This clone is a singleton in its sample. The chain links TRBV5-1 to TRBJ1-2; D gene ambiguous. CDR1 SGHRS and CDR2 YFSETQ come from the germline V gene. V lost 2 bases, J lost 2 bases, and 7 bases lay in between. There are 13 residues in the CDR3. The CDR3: CASSFEENYGYTF. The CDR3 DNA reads TGCGCCAGCAGCTTCGAGGAGAACTATGGCTACACCTTC.

As DNA, the CDR3 is TGTGCCAGCAGCTTACCTACGGGAGCGCCGGGAAATGAGCAGTTCTTC. Amino acids: CASSLPTGAPGNEQFF. The rearrangement joins TRBV11-3 to TRBJ2-1, with D possibly TRBD2 on 6 matching bases. Per the germline V gene, CDR1 is SGHNT and CDR2 is YENEEA. V was trimmed by 2 bases and J by 7 bases, leaving 18 bases between them. The CDR3 runs to 16 residues.

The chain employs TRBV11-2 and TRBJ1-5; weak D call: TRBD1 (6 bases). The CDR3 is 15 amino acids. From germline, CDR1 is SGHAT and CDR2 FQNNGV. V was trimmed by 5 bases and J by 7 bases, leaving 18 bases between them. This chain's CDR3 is CASSPGFLQGQPQHF. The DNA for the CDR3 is TGTGCCAGCAGCCCGGGATTTCTTCAGGGGCAGCCCCAGCATTTT.

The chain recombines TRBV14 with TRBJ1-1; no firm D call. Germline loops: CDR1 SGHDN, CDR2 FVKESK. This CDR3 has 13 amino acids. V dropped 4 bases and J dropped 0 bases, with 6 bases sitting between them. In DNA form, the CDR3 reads TGTGCCAGCAGCCTTACACTGAACACTGAAGCTTTCTTT. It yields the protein CASSLTLNTEAFF.

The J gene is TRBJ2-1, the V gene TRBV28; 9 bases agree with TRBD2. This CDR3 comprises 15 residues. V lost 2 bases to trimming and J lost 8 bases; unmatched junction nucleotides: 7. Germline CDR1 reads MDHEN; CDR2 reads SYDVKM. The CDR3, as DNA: TGTGCCAGCAGTTTAGCGGGGGGGCCGGTCTATGAGCAGTTCTTC. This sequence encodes CASSLAGGPVYEQFF.

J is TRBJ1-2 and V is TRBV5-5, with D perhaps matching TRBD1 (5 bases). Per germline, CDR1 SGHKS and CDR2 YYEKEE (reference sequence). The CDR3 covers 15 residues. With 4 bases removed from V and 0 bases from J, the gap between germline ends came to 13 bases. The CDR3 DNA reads TGTGCCAGCAGCATCGGACATTTAGCTAACTATGGCTACACCTTC. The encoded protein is CASSIGHLANYGYTF.